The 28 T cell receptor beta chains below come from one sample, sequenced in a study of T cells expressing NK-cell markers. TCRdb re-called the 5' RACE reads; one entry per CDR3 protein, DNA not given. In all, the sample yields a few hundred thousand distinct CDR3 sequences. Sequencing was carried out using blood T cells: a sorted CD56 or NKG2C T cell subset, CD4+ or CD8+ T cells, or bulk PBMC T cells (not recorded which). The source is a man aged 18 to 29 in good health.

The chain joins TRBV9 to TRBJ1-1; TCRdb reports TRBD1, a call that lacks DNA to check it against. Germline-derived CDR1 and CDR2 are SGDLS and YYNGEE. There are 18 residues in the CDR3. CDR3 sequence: CASSVLGDRVSMNTEAFF.

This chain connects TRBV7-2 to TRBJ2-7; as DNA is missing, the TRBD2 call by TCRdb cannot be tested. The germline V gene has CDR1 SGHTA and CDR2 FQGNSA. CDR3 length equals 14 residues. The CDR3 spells CASSLVAGSSEQYF.

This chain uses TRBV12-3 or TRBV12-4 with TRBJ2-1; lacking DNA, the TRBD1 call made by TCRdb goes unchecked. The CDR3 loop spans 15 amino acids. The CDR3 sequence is CASSSRGSSYNEQFF.

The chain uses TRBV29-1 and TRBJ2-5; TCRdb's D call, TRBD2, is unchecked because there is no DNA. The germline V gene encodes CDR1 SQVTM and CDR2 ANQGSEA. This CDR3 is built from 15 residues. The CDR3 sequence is CSAGGASGSRETQYF.

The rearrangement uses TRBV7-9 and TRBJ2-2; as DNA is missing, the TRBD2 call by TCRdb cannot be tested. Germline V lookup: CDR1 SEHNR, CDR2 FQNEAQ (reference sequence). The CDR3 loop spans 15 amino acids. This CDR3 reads CASIEGSVRTGELFF.

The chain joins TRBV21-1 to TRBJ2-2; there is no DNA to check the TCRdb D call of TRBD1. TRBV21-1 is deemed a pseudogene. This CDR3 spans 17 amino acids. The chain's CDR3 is CASSILLGQGRTGELFF.

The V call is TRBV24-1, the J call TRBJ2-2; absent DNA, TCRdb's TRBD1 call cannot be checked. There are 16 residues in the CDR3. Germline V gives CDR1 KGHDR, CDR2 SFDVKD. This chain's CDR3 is CATSVPGTPNTGELFF.

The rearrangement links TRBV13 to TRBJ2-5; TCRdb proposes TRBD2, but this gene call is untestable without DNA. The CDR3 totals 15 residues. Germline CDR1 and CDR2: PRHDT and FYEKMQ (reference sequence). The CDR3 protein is CASSVGMALQETQYF.

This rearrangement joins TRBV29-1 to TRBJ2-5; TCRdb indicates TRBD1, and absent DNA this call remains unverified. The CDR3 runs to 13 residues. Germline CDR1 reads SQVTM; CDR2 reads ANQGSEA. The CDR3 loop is CSVEGRDRETQYF.

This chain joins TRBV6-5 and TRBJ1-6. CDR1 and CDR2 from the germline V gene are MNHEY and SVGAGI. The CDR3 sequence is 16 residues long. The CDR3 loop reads CASSWEGTGKNSPLHF.

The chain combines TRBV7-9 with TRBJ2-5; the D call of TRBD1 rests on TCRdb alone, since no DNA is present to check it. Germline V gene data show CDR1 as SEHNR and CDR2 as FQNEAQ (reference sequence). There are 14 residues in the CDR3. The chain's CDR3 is CASSWGQGGETQYF.

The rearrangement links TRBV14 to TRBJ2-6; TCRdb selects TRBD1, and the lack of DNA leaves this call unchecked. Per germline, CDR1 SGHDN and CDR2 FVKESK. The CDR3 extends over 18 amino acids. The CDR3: CASSQMTGGSTGANVLTF.

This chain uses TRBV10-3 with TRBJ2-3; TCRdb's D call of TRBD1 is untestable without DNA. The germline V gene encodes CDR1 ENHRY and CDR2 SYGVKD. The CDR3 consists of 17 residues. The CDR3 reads CAISESIRGSGTDTQYF.

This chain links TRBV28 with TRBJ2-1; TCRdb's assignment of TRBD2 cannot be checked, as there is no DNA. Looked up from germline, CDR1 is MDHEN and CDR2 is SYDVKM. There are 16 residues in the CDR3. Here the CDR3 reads CASSPPGRAGVDEQFF.

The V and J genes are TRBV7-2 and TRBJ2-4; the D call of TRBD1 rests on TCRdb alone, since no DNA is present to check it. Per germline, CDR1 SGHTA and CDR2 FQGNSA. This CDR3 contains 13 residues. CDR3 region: CASTGLAKNIQYF.

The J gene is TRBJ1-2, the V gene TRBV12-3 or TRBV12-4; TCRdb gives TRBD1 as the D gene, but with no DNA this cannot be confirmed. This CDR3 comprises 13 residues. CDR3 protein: CATRDRAYMGYTF.

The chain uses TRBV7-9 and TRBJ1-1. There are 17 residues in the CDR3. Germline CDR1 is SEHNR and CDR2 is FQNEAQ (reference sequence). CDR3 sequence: CASSLLGMGYENTEAFF.

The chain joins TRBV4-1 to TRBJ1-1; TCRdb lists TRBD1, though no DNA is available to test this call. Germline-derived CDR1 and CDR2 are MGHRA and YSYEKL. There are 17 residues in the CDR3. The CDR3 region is CASSLTSPDRGDTEAFF.

CDR3 sequence reads: CSVAEFDNEQFF. This rearrangement joins TRBV29-1 to TRBJ2-1. The CDR3 contains 12 residues. CDR1 and CDR2 from the germline V gene are SQVTM and ANQGSEA.

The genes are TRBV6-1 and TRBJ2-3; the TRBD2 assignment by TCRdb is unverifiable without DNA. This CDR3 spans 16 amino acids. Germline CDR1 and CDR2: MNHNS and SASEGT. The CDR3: CASIHAGGASTDTQYF.

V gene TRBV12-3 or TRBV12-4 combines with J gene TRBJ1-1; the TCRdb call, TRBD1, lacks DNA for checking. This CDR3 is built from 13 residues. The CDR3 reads CATVGGWNTEAFF.

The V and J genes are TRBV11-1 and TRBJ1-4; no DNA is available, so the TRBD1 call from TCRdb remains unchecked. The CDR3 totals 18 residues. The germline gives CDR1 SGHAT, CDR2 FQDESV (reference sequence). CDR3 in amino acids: CASSPRQGAYATNEKLFF.

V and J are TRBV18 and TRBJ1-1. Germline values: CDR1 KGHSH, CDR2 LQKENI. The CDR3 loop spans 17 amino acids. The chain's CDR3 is CASSPNAFSGSGTEAFF. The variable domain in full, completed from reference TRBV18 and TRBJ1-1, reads NAGVMQNPRHLVRRRGQEARLRCSPMKGHSHVYWYRQLPEEGLKFMVYLQKENIIDESGMPKERFSAEFPKEGPSILRIQQVVRGDSAAYFCASSPNAFSGSGTEAFFGQGTRLTVV.

The CDR3 loop is CAWSVGGWNTEAFF. This chain links TRBV30 with TRBJ1-1; the TCRdb D gene call, TRBD1, has no DNA to confirm it. The CDR3 extends over 14 amino acids. Germline V lookup: CDR1 GTSNPN, CDR2 SVGIG (reference sequence).

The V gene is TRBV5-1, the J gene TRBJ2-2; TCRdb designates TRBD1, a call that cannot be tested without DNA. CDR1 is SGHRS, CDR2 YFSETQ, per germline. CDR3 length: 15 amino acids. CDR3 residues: CASSGGRIPVGELFF. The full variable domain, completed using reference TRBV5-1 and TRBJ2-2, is KAGVTQTPRYLIKTRGQQVTLSCSPISGHRSVSWYQQTPGQGLQFLFEYFSETQRNKGNFPGRFSGRQFSNSRSEMNVSTLELGDSALYLCASSGGRIPVGELFFGEGSRLTVL.

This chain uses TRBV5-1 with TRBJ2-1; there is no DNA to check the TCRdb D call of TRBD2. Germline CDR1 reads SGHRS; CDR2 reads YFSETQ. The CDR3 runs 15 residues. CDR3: CASSLAGSPALEQFF.

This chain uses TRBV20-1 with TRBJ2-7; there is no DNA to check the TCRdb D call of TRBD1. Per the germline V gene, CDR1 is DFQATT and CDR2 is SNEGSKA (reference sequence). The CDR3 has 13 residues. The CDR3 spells CSANGAGPNEQYF.

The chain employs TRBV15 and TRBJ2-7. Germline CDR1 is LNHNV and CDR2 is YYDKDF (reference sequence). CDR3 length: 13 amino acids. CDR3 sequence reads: CATSSSRGYEQYF. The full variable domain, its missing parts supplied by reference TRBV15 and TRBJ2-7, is DAMVIQNPRYQVTQFGKPVTLSCSQTLNHNVMYWYQQKSSQAPKLLFHYYDKDFNNEADTPDNFQSRRPNTSFCFLDIRSPGLGDTAMYLCATSSSRGYEQYFGPGTRLTVT.